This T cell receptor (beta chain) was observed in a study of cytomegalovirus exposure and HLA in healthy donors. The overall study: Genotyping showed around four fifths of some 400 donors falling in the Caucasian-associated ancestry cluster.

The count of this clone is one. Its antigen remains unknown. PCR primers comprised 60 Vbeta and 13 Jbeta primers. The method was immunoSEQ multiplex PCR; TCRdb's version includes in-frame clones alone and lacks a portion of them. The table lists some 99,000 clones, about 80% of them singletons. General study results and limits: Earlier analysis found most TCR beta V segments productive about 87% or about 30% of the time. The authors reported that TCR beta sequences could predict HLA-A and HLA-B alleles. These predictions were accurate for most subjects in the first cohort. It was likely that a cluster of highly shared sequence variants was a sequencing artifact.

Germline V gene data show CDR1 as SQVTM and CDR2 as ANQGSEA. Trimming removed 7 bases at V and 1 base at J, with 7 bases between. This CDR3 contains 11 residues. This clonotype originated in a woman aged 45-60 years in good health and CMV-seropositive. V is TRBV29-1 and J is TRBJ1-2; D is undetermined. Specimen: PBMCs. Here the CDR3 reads CSARGNYGYTF. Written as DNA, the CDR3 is TGCAGCGCCCGGGGTAACTATGGCTACACCTTC.